This T cell receptor (beta chain) was identified in a study of blood T cell repertoires in COVID-19. Whole-study context: Cohort 3 donors counted as recovered after two negative PCRs, clearance, or resolved symptoms. From the United States, Italy and Spain came samples of acute and convalescent COVID-19.

TCRdb's copy holds only in-frame clones and misses some; the assay was immunoSEQ multiplex PCR. The sample includes 200,000 or so clones, 87% of them seen just once. Assignments of participants to cohorts depended upon their own reported clinical history. V shed 2 bases and J shed 2 bases, with 7 bases lying between them. The CDR3 runs to 14 residues. The germline CDR1 and CDR2 sequences are MDHEN and SYDVKM. The origin of this receptor is a man younger than 45 in a cohort exposed to, infected with or recovered from COVID-19 (not recorded which). The chain has TRBV28 and TRBJ1-3, with D perhaps matching TRBD1 (5 bases). The sequencing input was PBMCs or T cells enriched from blood (not recorded which). The CDR3, as DNA: TGTGCCAGCAGTTTACGGGGGACTGGAAACACCATATATTTT. It yields the protein CASSLRGTGNTIYF. The full variable domain, rest sourced from reference TRBV28 and TRBJ1-3, is DVKVTQSSRYLVKRTGEKVFLECVQDMDHENMFWYRQDPGLGLRLIYFSYDVKMKEKGDIPEGYSVSREKKERFSLILESASTNQTSMYLCASSLRGTGNTIYFGEGSWLTVV.